This T cell receptor beta chain was obtained from a study of cytomegalovirus exposure and HLA in healthy donors. Regarding this clone: No antigen is known for it.

This CDR3 contains 15 residues. The trim removed 8 bases at V and 5 bases at J, leaving 13 bases unmatched. CDR1 is MNHEY, CDR2 SVGAGI, per germline. Whole-study findings and limits: Cytomegalovirus association was listed for about 180 TCR beta chains.

Profiling relied on immunoSEQ multiplex PCR, and the TCRdb table lists in-frame clones only, not all of them. This table has tens of thousands of clones, approximately 90% appearing once. This TCR was sampled from a woman between 18 and 29 years old in good health and CMV-seronegative. This rearrangement joins TRBV6-5 to TRBJ2-5; 8 bases fit TRBD2. Source material: PBMCs. The CDR3 sequence is CASSPRSSGWETQYF. The CDR3 nucleotides read TGTGCCAGCTCCCCGAGGTCTAGCGGGTGGGAGACCCAGTACTTC.